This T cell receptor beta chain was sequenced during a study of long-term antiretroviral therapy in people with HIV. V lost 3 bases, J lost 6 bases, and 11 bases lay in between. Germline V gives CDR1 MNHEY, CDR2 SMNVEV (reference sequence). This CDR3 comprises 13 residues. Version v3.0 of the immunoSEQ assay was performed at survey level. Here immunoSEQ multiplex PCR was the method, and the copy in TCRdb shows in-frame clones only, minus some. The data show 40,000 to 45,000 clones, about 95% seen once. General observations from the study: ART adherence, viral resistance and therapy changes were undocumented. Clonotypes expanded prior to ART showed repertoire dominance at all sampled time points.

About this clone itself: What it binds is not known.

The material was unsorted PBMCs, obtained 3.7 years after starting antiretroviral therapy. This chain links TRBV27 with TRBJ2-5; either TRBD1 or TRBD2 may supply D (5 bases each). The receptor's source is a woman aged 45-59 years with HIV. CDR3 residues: CASSLGPDQTQYF. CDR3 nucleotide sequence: TGTGCCAGCAGTTTGGGACCGGACCAGACCCAGTACTTC.